One and the same sample provided the 11 T cell receptor beta chains below, sequenced in a study of T-cell memory formation after mild COVID-19. TCRdb ran MiXCR on the 5' RACE reads and lists one entry per CDR3 protein. The sample has 200,000 to 250,000 distinct CDR3 sequences, about 16% seen once. Sequenced material: PBMCs or a T cell subset sorted from them (not recorded which). All receptors derive from a man aged 18 to 29 who had mild COVID-19 (a few samples of this study predate the infection). Cell type and time point are not known.

There are a few counts of this clonotype. The V and J genes are TRBV12-3 or TRBV12-4 and TRBJ1-1; D is undetermined. The V end lost 4 bases, the J end lost 5 bases, and 14 bases lay between the germline ends. CDR3 length equals 14 residues. DNA for the CDR3: TGTGCCAGCAGTTCGGGTGGCGGGCGAACTGAAGCTTTCTTT. This gives the protein CASSSGGGRTEAFF.

This rearrangement joins TRBV6-5 to TRBJ1-6; TRBD1 aligns across 8 bases. After removal of 2 bases from V and 14 bases from J, the junction contained 11 bases not matched to a gene. The length of the CDR3 is 15 residues. The germline gives CDR1 MNHEY, CDR2 SVGAGI. CDR3 amino acids: CASSYPGTGRGALHF. CDR3 nucleotide sequence: TGTGCCAGCAGTTACCCCGGGACAGGTCGAGGGGCCCTCCACTTT.

This chain links TRBV7-2 with TRBJ2-7; D unresolved. V was clipped by 3 bases and J by 2 bases, with 11 bases between them. The CDR3 spans 14 residues. The germline V gene has CDR1 SGHTA and CDR2 FQGNSA. The CDR3, as DNA: TGTGCCAGCAGCTTCGGACCACGGACCTACGAGCAGTACGTC. The encoded protein is CASSFGPRTYEQYV.

The chain uses TRBV4-3 and TRBJ1-6; D remains ambiguous. The germline V gene has CDR1 LGHNA and CDR2 YSLEER. The CDR3 is 15 residues long. The V end was cut by 1 base, the J end by 10 bases, with 14 bases between. The CDR3 nucleotides read TGCGCCAGCAGCCAAGCGGTAGGCCTAGAGTCACCCCTCCACTTT. Translating gives CASSQAVGLESPLHF.

This clonotype was recorded only once. The gene calls are TRBV7-3 and TRBJ2-2; maybe TRBD2 (6 bases). CDR1 SGHTA and CDR2 FQGTGA come from the germline V gene. V was trimmed by 5 bases and J by 6 bases, leaving 10 bases between them. The CDR3 totals 13 residues. The CDR3 sequence: CASSPAGSGELFF. The CDR3 DNA reads TGTGCCAGCAGCCCTGCGGGGTCCGGGGAGCTGTTTTTT.

This clonotype was counted only a few times. The chain has TRBV12-3 or TRBV12-4 and TRBJ1-2; D is undetermined. Trimming cost V 5 bases and J 4 bases, with 8 bases left between them. CDR3 length: 12 residues. The CDR3 DNA reads as TGTGCCAGCAGTCGGACGGGCTATGGCTACACCTTC. Amino acid sequence: CASSRTGYGYTF.

Only a few counts were recorded for this clonotype. The chain links TRBV7-2 to TRBJ2-1, with D hard to call. V was clipped by 2 bases and J by 13 bases, with 15 bases between them. The CDR3 covers 13 residues. Germline V gene sequence: CDR1 SGHTA, CDR2 FQGNSA. Here the CDR3 DNA reads TGTGCCAGCAGCTTAAATCGAGCAAACCCTCAGTTCTTC. This encodes CASSLNRANPQFF.

This clonotype turned up a few times. This chain connects TRBV27 to TRBJ2-3, with D possibly matching TRBD2 (5 bases). The CDR3 is 15 residues long. CDR1 MNHEY and CDR2 SMNVEV come from the germline V gene (reference sequence). V lost 2 bases and J 5 bases, leaving 14 bases between the germline ends. CDR3 DNA sequence: TGTGCCAGCAGTTTAAGAGGGTGGGGTGGAGATACGCAGTATTTT. It is translated as CASSLRGWGGDTQYF.

The chain combines TRBV10-3 with TRBJ2-3; 8 bases agree with TRBD2. The CDR3 extends over 13 amino acids. Germline CDR1 reads ENHRY; CDR2 reads SYGVKD. Trimming cost V 10 bases and J 2 bases; bases outside gene matches: 5. CDR3 in amino acids: CASMTSDTDTQYF. CDR3 DNA: TGTGCCAGCATGACTAGCGACACAGATACGCAGTATTTT.

The chain joins TRBV20-1 to TRBJ1-2; possibly TRBD1 for D (6 bases). Trimming shortened V by 6 bases and J by 5 bases, and 10 bases separated the two germline ends. The CDR3 loop spans 11 amino acids. Germline CDR1 DFQATT, CDR2 SNEGSKA (reference sequence). The DNA of the CDR3 is TGCAGTGCCTTCCAGGGGTATGGCTACACCTTC. This gives the protein CSAFQGYGYTF.

This clonotype was seen many times. The rearrangement links TRBV25-1 to TRBJ1-1; D is unresolved. The ends were cut back, 3 bases at V and 1 base at J, with 3 bases in the middle. CDR3 length: 12 residues. Germline V gives CDR1 MGHDK, CDR2 SYGVNS. CDR3 sequence: CASSEPNTEAFF. The CDR3 region has the DNA TGTGCCAGCAGTGAGCCGAACACTGAAGCTTTCTTT.